At least ten counts were recorded for the clone carrying this T cell receptor beta chain. Trimming pared 4 bases from V and 2 bases from J, leaving 12 bases between. Per the germline V gene, CDR1 is SGHNT and CDR2 is YYREEE (reference sequence). This CDR3 spans 14 amino acids. This entry is derived from a study of blood T cell repertoires in COVID-19. About the study: COVID-19 samples collected from the United States, Italy and Spain covered acute and convalescent phases. Sample material is recorded as cDNA or gDNA derived from T cells, B-cell-depleted T cells, or PBMCs.

In the original workflow: The assay estimated nucleated cells by amplifying reference gene primers. Sequencing was performed with immunoSEQ multiplex PCR; in TCRdb, only in-frame clones are kept and a portion is missing. The V and J calls and clone size are taken from that table; D and trimming were inferred from the DNA. The sample holds about 210,000 clones, roughly four fifths seen once. Source material: peripheral blood. V gene TRBV5-4 combines with J gene TRBJ2-5; D is perhaps TRBD2 (6 bases). The clonotype was recovered from a woman between 50 and 59 years old with active or convalescent COVID-19. Here the CDR3 reads CASSPGTSQETQYF. The CDR3, as DNA: TGTGCCAGCAGCCCTGGGACTTCTCAAGAGACCCAGTACTTC.